A selection of T cell receptor beta chains follows, all from one sample in a study of CD8+CD57+ T cells in acquired aplastic anemia. TCRdb called the reads again in MiXCR, with one record for every CDR3 protein. The sample contains 150,000 or so distinct CDR3 sequences, about 48% of which appear only once. The sample comprised sorted CD4+, CD8+, or CD8+CD57+ T cells (not recorded which) from PBMCs. Receptor source: a human donor with aplastic anemia. CDR3s include the opening cysteine and the closing phenylalanine or tryptophan. Rows may omit the clone size; those that give it use once, few, many or a size class.

v_gene,len,abundance,j_gene,CDR3aa
TRBV28,14,.,TRBJ1-2,CASSLLTGDYGYTF
TRBV19,15,.,TRBJ1-2,CASSMVRGQYYGYTF
TRBV2,14,.,TRBJ2-5,CASSELGVGETQYF
TRBV11-1,17,many,TRBJ1-2,CASSLTRGGTGGNGYTF
TRBV10-3,13,.,TRBJ1-1,CAVSYDRATEAFF
TRBV24-1,12,.,TRBJ2-1,CATSDFPRRQFF
TRBV24-1,14,many,TRBJ2-7,CATSGSDYPYEQYF
TRBV6-1,13,.,TRBJ2-1,CASTASGSHEQFF
TRBV6-1,16,few,TRBJ2-4,CASSVQAGRAKNIQYF
TRBV24-1,16,few,TRBJ2-1,CATSDLSSGSYNEQFF
TRBV27,16,.,TRBJ1-1,CASSRDIGKMNTGAFF
TRBV7-3,14,.,TRBJ2-2,CASSSLRGTGELFF
TRBV2,16,once,TRBJ1-1,CASSPLMGAMNTEAFF
TRBV6-1,15,.,TRBJ1-2,CASSGGEGLLWSYTF
TRBV7-9,16,.,.,CASAPAWGTSGYEQYF
TRBV24-1,17,.,TRBJ1-3,CATSDLGRIRSGNTIYF
TRBV6-2/TRBV6-3,14,.,TRBJ1-6,CASRFPGRGSPLHF
TRBV2,14,few,TRBJ2-7,CASSERTAAYEQYF
TRBV2,13,.,TRBJ2-5,CASRGTAQETQYF
TRBV7-2,13,many,TRBJ2-3,CASSSVPTDTQYF
TRBV25-1,16,.,TRBJ2-5,CASSPLGGAKKETQYF
TRBV2,13,.,TRBJ1-6,CASTDRGNSPLHF
TRBV10-3,16,many,TRBJ1-6,CAISGGDSSYNSPLHF